This T cell receptor beta chain derives from a study of OX40 agonist ivuxolimab in advanced cancers. About the research overall: In this trial design, patients received ivuxolimab intravenously at 0.01 to 10 mg/kg every 2 weeks. One hepatocellular carcinoma and a couple of cutaneous melanoma patients partially responded.

Exclusion of a patient followed from autoimmune disease history or systemic immunosuppression. In the case of this clone: The target antigen is unknown.

The germline V gene encodes CDR1 MNHEY and CDR2 SMNVEV (reference sequence). V was shortened by 5 bases and J by 2 bases, with 15 bases between the two germline ends. CDR3 length: 15 residues. Findings and limits, study-wide: Also present in some nonresponders was a low level of normalized T-cell clonal expansion.

TCRdb's copy holds only in-frame clones and misses some; the assay was immunoSEQ multiplex PCR. The repertoire includes 30,000 or so clones, about 82% of them detected once, and about 22% sits in the top ten. The chain is built from TRBV27 and TRBJ2-5; maybe TRBD1 (6 bases). The receptor was derived from an adult with an advanced solid tumor such as melanoma, head and neck, liver or kidney cancer. The starting material was CD4+ or CD8+ T cells sorted from blood, obtained in a trial of the OX40 agonist ivuxolimab. The DNA of the CDR3 is TGTGCCAGCAGTAGACCGAACACAGGGCAAGAGACCCAGTACTTC. This translates into CASSRPNTGQETQYF.